This record concerns one T cell receptor (beta chain) sequence. Its target is not known. Germline and junction disagree at one end, which may indicate a read error. This specimen comes from a study of T cell responses to AZD1222 COVID-19 vaccine. The germline V gene has CDR1 SSHAT and CDR2 FNYEAQ (reference sequence). The CDR3 runs 14 residues. Notes on the study in general: Nearly half of the spike-specific TCRs reportedly recognize variant regions that carry no mutations.

Repertoires were generated with immunoSEQ multiplex PCR, while TCRdb's copy carries only in-frame clones and drops some. Here the sample spans 180,000 or so clones, more than 85% being singletons. The chain combines TRBV7-7 with TRBJ2-5; 11 positions agree with TRBD2. This sequence was found in an adult who received the AZD1222 COVID-19 vaccine. The sample in question was peripheral blood, obtained 28 days after the second AZD1222 dose. Here the CDR3 reads CASSTGLAGETQYF. CDR3 DNA: TGTGCTAGCAGCACCGGACTAGCGGGAGAGACCCAGTACTTC.